This TCR beta chain came from a study of blood T cell repertoires in COVID-19. TCRdb's table, derived via immunoSEQ multiplex PCR, lists solely in-frame clones and lacks some. This table has approximately 89,000 clones, around four fifths appearing once. Looked up from germline, CDR1 is ENHRY and CDR2 is SYGVKD. Deletions cut 8 bases from V and 2 bases from J, with 6 bases between. This CDR3 has 11 residues. This TCR derives from a woman aged 65 to 85 with active or convalescent COVID-19. The chain employs TRBV10-3 and TRBJ1-2; D unclear. Sequences were obtained from peripheral blood. In DNA form, the CDR3 reads TGTGCCATCCGGAGAAACTATGGCTACACCTTC. This sequence encodes CAIRRNYGYTF.